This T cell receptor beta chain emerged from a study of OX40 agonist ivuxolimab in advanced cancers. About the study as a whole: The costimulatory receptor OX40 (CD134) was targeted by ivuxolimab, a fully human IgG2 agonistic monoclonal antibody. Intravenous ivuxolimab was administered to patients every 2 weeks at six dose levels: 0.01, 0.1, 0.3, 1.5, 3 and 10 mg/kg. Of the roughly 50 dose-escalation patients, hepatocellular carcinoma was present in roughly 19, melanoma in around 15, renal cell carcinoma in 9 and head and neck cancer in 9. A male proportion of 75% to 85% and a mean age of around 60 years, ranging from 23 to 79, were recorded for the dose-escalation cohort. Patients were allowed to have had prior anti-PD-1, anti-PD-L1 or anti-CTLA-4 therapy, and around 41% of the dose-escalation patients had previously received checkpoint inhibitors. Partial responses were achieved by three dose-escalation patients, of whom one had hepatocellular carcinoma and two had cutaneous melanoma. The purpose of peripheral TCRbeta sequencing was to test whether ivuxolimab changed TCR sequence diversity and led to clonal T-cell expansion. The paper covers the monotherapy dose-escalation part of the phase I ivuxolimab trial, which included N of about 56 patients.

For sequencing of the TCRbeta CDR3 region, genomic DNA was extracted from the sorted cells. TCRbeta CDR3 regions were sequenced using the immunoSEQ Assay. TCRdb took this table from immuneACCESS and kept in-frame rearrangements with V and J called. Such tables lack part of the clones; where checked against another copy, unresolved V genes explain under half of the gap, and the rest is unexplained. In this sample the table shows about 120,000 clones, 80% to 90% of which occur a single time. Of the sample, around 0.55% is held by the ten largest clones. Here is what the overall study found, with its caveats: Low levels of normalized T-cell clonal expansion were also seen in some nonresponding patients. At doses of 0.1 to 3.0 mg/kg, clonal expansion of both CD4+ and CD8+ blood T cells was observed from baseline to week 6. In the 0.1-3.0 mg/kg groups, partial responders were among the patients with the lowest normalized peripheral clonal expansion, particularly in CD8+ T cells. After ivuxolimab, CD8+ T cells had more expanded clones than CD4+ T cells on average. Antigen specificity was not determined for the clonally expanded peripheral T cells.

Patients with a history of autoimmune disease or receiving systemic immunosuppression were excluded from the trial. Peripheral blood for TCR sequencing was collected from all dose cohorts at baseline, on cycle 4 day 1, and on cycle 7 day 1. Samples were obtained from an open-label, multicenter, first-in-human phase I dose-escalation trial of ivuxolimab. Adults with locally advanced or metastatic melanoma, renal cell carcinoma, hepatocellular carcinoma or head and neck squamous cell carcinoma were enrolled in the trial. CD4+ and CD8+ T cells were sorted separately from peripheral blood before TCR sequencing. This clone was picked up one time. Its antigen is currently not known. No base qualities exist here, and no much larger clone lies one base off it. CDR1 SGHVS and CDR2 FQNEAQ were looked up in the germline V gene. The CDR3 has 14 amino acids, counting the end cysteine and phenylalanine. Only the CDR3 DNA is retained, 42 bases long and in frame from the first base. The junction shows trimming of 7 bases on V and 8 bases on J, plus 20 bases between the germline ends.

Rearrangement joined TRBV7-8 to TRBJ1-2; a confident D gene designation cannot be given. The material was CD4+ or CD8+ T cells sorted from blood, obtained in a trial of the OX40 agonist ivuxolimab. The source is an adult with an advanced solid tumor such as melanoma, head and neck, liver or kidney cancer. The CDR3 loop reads CASTTLETGNGYTF. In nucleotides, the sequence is TGTGCCAGCACGACGCTCGAAACTGGGAACGGCTACACCTTC.